The next 9 T cell receptor beta chains were all read from a single sample in a study of shared clonotypes between healthy human individuals. Profiling relied on immunoSEQ multiplex PCR, and the TCRdb table lists in-frame clones only, not all of them. The data hold some 1 million clones, with roughly 80% observed a single time. The sequenced material came from memory CD4+ T cells sorted from blood. The subset: CD45RA-negative fraction. The receptors come from a man between 18 and 29 years old in good health.

The rearrangement uses TRBV2 and TRBJ1-2; D gene ambiguous. Germline lookup yields CDR1 SNHLY and CDR2 FYNNEI. The CDR3 spans 13 residues. V was cut by 1 base and J by 3 bases, with 6 bases left in between. This chain's CDR3 is CASSEGGYYGYTF. The DNA for the CDR3 is TGTGCCAGCAGTGAAGGCGGGTACTATGGCTACACCTTC.

The chain links TRBV5-1 to TRBJ2-5, with D perhaps matching TRBD1 or TRBD2 (5 bases each). V was shortened by 1 base and J by 4 bases, with 17 bases between the two germline ends. The CDR3 consists of 16 residues. Germline CDR1 is SGHRS and CDR2 is YFSETQ. CDR3 sequence: CASSLLTRDLGETQYF. CDR3 nucleotides: TGCGCCAGCAGCTTGTTGACCCGGGACCTTGGAGAGACCCAGTACTTC.

The chain combines TRBV19 with TRBJ2-1, with unresolved D. The germline V gene encodes CDR1 LNHDA and CDR2 SQIVND (reference sequence). This CDR3 contains 15 residues. Trimming removed 3 bases from V and 4 bases from J, with 13 bases in between. The CDR3 protein is CASSIKIDGYNEQFF. In nucleotides, the CDR3 is TGTGCCAGTAGTATTAAAATTGACGGATACAATGAGCAGTTCTTC.

This clone was counted only a few times. This chain connects TRBV4-3 to TRBJ1-2; no definite D call. The CDR3 contains 16 residues. Germline CDR1 reads LGHNA; CDR2 reads YSLEER. V was clipped by 0 bases and J by 6 bases, with 17 bases between them. In DNA, the CDR3 is TGCGCCAGCAGCCAAGATGGCGGAAAAGGATACCATGGCTACACCTTC. Protein product: CASSQDGGKGYHGYTF.

A few counts support this clone. This rearrangement joins TRBV11-3 to TRBJ2-3; tentative D call: TRBD1 (5 bases). The germline gives CDR1 SGHNT, CDR2 YENEEA. The V end was cut by 0 bases, the J end by 5 bases, with 18 bases between. This CDR3 region has 17 residues. CDR3 in DNA: TGTGCCAGCAGCTTAGAAAAGGGGTTTGAACCCCTAGATACGCAGTATTTT. This gives the protein CASSLEKGFEPLDTQYF.

The chain has TRBV28 and TRBJ1-2; D remains ambiguous. V was trimmed by 7 bases and J by 2 bases, leaving 14 bases between them. The CDR3 has 14 amino acids. Per the germline V gene, CDR1 is MDHEN and CDR2 is SYDVKM. In DNA form, the CDR3 reads TGTGCCAGCAAAGAGCCAACACTGAACTATGGCTACACCTTC. Translating it yields CASKEPTLNYGYTF.

The chain uses TRBV7-2 and TRBJ1-5; D is unresolved. This CDR3 contains 14 residues. From germline, CDR1 is SGHTA and CDR2 FQGNSA. Trimming shortened V by 7 bases and J by 2 bases, and 12 bases separated the two germline ends. CDR3 nucleotide sequence: TGTGCCAGCACTGAAAATCGGGGCAATCAGCCCCAGCATTTT. This encodes CASTENRGNQPQHF.

This chain links TRBV5-4 with TRBJ1-6; TRBD1 might be the D (5 bases). Germline CDR1 and CDR2: SGHNT and YYREEE (reference sequence). V was cut by 1 base and J by 4 bases, with 15 bases left in between. This CDR3 has 17 residues. The CDR3 protein is CASSLPAGGGYNSPLHF. CDR3 sequence (DNA): TGTGCCAGCAGCTTGCCCGCCGGGGGAGGATATAATTCACCCCTCCACTTT.

This clone was seen a handful of times. The V and J genes are TRBV7-9 and TRBJ2-3; the match to TRBD2 covers 13 bases. J lost 0 bases, V lost 5 bases, and 8 bases had no gene match. Germline V gene data show CDR1 as SEHNR and CDR2 as FQNEAQ (reference sequence). CDR3 length: 18 amino acids. The CDR3 DNA is TGTGCCAGCAGCCCCGGGACTAGCGGGACCTCAAGCACAGATACGCAGTATTTT. It translates to CASSPGTSGTSSTDTQYF.